The 9 T cell receptor beta chains below come from one sample, sequenced in a study of T cells in Graves' hyperthyroidism and ophthalmopathy (dated by TCRdb to the late 2010s). The library was made by multiplex PCR. Sequenced on an Illumina HiSeq 2000. The TCR beta CDR3 regions were amplified from the RNA transcripts. The TCR CDR3 was subjected to a first round of RT-PCR using the HTBI primer set and the Qiagen OneStep RT-PCR kit. TCRdb applied fastp at Q25 and MiXCR to the public reads, then kept only in-frame beta chains. Entries that share a CDR3 protein sequence are merged under the most common genes and DNA. The sample yields about 360,000 distinct CDR3 sequences; just under 25% were counted once. The ten largest make up over 70% of the sample. The specimen was blood. The receptors were sampled from a man over 45 with Graves' hyperthyroidism.

The sample holds many counts of this clonotype. The CDR3 region is CAWRRGSYEQYF. Here the CDR3 DNA reads TGTGCCTGGAGGCGGGGGAGCTACGAGCAGTACTTC. This chain joins TRBV30 and TRBJ2-7; TRBD2 aligns across 7 bases. V dropped 3 bases and J dropped 3; count of bases not matched to a gene: 2. The CDR3 has 12 residues. The germline V gene has CDR1 GTSNPN and CDR2 SVGIG (reference sequence).

The rearrangement links TRBV5-1 to TRBJ2-1, with 9 nucleotides matching TRBD1. The CDR3 has 15 amino acids. Trimming cost V 3 bases and J 7 bases; bases outside gene matches: 8. Germline CDR1 and CDR2: SGHRS and YFSETQ. The CDR3 DNA reads as TGCGCCAGCAGCTACGGGGACAGGGCACCGAATGAGCAGTTCTTC. Translated: CASSYGDRAPNEQFF.

This rearrangement joins TRBV12-3 or TRBV12-4 to TRBJ1-5; a possible D gene is TRBD1 (5 bases). Between the trimmed V and J ends, which lost 3 bases and 0 bases, there was a span of 9 bases. The CDR3 sequence is 15 residues long. The CDR3 loop is CASSFMGGSNQPQHF. CDR3 bases: TGTGCCAGCAGTTTTATGGGGGGTAGCAATCAGCCCCAGCATTTT.

This rearrangement joins TRBV20-1 to TRBJ2-7; 7 bases align to TRBD2. Germline V CDR1 and CDR2: DFQATT, SNEGSKA (reference sequence). V lost 6 bases, J lost 6 bases, and 11 bases stayed unmatched. The CDR3 spans 13 residues. CDR3 loop: CSAKTAGVSEQYF. The CDR3 DNA reads as TGCAGTGCGAAAACGGCGGGAGTTAGCGAGCAGTACTTC.

The chain joins TRBV2 to TRBJ1-4; D gene unclear. The CDR3 runs to 16 residues. Germline V lookup: CDR1 SNHLY, CDR2 FYNNEI. V was clipped by 4 bases and J by 0 bases, with 12 bases between them. The CDR3 bases are TGTGCCAGCAGTGGAGGGCAGCTTGCAACTAATGAAAAACTGTTTTTT. It encodes CASSGGQLATNEKLFF.

This clonotype was observed a few times. This rearrangement joins TRBV6-1 to TRBJ2-2; 7 nucleotides line up with TRBD1. The germline V gene has CDR1 MNHNS and CDR2 SASEGT. This CDR3 is built from 16 residues. Trimming cost V 3 bases and J 4 bases; bases outside gene matches: 8. As DNA, the CDR3 is TGTGCCAGCAGTGACCTAACAGGGGTCGTCACCGGGGAGCTGTTTTTT. Its translation: CASSDLTGVVTGELFF.

This clonotype was picked up a small number of times. The CDR3 reads CASSRTGVEKLFF. CDR3 DNA sequence: TGTGCCAGCAGCCGAACAGGGGTTGAAAAACTGTTTTTT. The rearrangement links TRBV11-2 to TRBJ1-4, with TRBD1 matching 7 bases. CDR3 size: 13 residues. Germline V CDR1 and CDR2: SGHAT, FQNNGV. Germline trimming cut 5 bases from V and 7 bases from J; bases unmatched to any gene: 4.

This clonotype was seen a handful of times. This chain uses TRBV10-2 with TRBJ2-1; D is possibly TRBD2 (6 bases). Looked up from germline, CDR1 is WSHSY and CDR2 is SAAADI. This CDR3 has 14 amino acids. The ends were cut back, 6 bases at V and 8 bases at J, with 17 bases in the middle. This CDR3 is CASRGTGREHEQFF. As DNA, the CDR3 is TGCGCCAGCAGGGGGACCGGGAGAGAGCATGAGCAGTTCTTC.

This clonotype was seen only a few times. The V gene is TRBV3-1, the J gene TRBJ2-3; D might be TRBD2 (5 bases). Germline CDR1 is LGHDT and CDR2 is YNNKEL (reference sequence). This CDR3 has 15 amino acids. Trimming removed 4 bases at V and 2 bases at J, with 13 bases between. This CDR3 reads CASSLRLSSTDTQYF. CDR3 DNA: TGTGCCAGCAGCCTTCGACTATCATCCACAGATACGCAGTATTTT.